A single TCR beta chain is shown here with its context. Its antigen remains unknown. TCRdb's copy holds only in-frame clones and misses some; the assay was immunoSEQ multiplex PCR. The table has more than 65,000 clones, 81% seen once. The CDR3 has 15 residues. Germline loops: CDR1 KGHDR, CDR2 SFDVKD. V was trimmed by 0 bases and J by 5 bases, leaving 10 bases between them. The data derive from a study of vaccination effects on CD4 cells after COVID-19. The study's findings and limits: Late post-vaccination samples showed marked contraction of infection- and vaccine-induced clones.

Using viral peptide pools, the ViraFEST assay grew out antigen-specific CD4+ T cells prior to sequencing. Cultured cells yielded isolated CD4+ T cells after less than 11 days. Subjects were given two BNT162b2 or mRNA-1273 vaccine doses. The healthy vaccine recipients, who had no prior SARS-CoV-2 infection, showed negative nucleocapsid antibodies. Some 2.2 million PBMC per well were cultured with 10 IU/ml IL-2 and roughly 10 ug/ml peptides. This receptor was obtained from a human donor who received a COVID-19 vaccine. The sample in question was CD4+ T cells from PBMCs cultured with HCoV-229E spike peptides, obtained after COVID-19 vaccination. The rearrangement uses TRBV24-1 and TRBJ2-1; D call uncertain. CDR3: CATSDLRQVNNEQFF. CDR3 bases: TGTGCCACCAGTGATTTGCGCCAAGTGAACAATGAGCAGTTCTTC.